This T cell receptor (beta chain) was identified in a study of beta chain features in type 1 diabetes. The sample holds many counts of this clone. Its antigen remains unidentified. Sorting based on CD45RO/CCR7/CD25/CD127/CD95/CD27 separated CD4+ naive, central memory, regulatory and stem cell-like memory cells. CDR3 size: 14 residues. Trimming took off 2 bases at V and 5 bases at J, with 12 bases between the two ends. Germline loops: CDR1 MNHEY, CDR2 SVGAGI. The study reverse transcribed the entire isolated RNA, so it sequenced expressed TCRB transcripts. Sequencing was performed with immunoSEQ multiplex PCR; in TCRdb, only in-frame clones are kept and a portion is missing. The data show about 220,000 clones, under 13% seen once. Study-level findings and limits: TCRB repertoires of naive, central memory and Treg cells appeared more similar among patients than among healthy donors. Lower insertion and higher deletion counts appeared at VDJ junctions in type 1 diabetes patients. A possible short-template PCR bias applies equally to patients and controls.

V is TRBV6-5 and J is TRBJ1-2; D is possibly TRBD1 (5 bases). Sequencing was performed on central memory CD4+ T cells from blood. This TCR derives from a man between 18 and 35 years old in good health. Here the CDR3 DNA reads TGTGCCAGCAGTTACGACAGATCATCGTATGGCTACACCTTC. This translates into CASSYDRSSYGYTF.